The 23 T cell receptor beta chains listed next were all sequenced from one sample in a study of T-cell memory formation after mild COVID-19. TCRdb reprocessed the 5' RACE reads via MiXCR and lists one record per CDR3 protein. The sample carries about 350,000 distinct CDR3 sequences, 14% recorded once. Sequencing input: PBMCs or a T cell subset sorted from them (not recorded which). The source of these receptors is a man aged 18 to 30 who had mild COVID-19 (a few samples of this study predate the infection). Cell type and time point are not known.

This clonotype occurred a few times. This chain links TRBV30 with TRBJ2-1, with D possibly matching TRBD2 (6 bases). V was trimmed by 0 bases and J by 7 bases, leaving 7 bases between them. Germline V gives CDR1 GTSNPN, CDR2 SVGIG (reference sequence). The CDR3 spans 12 residues. The CDR3 reads CAWSVGRNEQFF. For the CDR3, the DNA is TGTGCCTGGAGTGTGGGGAGGAATGAGCAGTTCTTC.

This clonotype was picked up a small number of times. This CDR3 is CASSLALGQGATDTQYF. Here the CDR3 DNA reads TGTGCCAGCAGTTTAGCCCTTGGACAGGGGGCCACAGATACGCAGTATTTT. V usage is TRBV12-3 or TRBV12-4 and J usage is TRBJ2-3, with 11 bases matching TRBD1. The CDR3 sequence is 17 residues long. Trimming cost V 0 bases and J 2 bases; bases outside gene matches: 4.

J is TRBJ1-5 and V is TRBV6-2 or TRBV6-3; maybe TRBD1 (6 bases). The V and J ends lost 9 bases and 0 bases respectively, with 12 bases between them. This CDR3 has 14 residues. Germline lookup yields CDR1 MNHEY and CDR2 SVGEGT. In DNA, the CDR3 is TGTGCCAGTAGACAGGTGAATAGCAATCAGCCCCAGCATTTT. It specifies CASRQVNSNQPQHF.

The V call is TRBV28, the J call TRBJ2-1; TRBD1 or TRBD2 may be the D gene (5 bases each). The CDR3 consists of 11 residues. Trimming shortened V by 2 bases and J by 12 bases, and 8 bases separated the two germline ends. Germline V gene lookup returns CDR1 MDHEN and CDR2 SYDVKM. The CDR3 sequence is CASSLRGAQFF. In DNA, the CDR3 is TGTGCCAGCAGTTTACGAGGGGCGCAGTTCTTC. The complete variable domain, with remaining parts taken from reference TRBV28 and TRBJ2-1, reads DVKVTQSSRYLVKRTGEKVFLECVQDMDHENMFWYRQDPGLGLRLIYFSYDVKMKEKGDIPEGYSVSREKKERFSLILESASTNQTSMYLCASSLRGAQFFGPGTRLTVL.

This clonotype was counted between two and nine times. V gene TRBV12-3 or TRBV12-4 combines with J gene TRBJ1-3; D gene unclear. V was cut by 3 bases and J by 4 bases, with 10 bases left in between. This CDR3 contains 14 residues. CDR3 DNA: TGTGCCAGCAGTTTGAATTTGGGGGGAAACACCATATATTTT. It yields the protein CASSLNLGGNTIYF.

This clonotype was observed many times. The chain links TRBV27 to TRBJ2-3, with 8 bases lining up with TRBD1. The length of the CDR3 is 14 residues. The V gene end was trimmed by 2 bases and the J gene end by 3 bases; junction bases not matched to a gene: 1. The germline V gene has CDR1 MNHEY and CDR2 SMNVEV (reference sequence). The CDR3 is CASSLRDRTDTQYF. DNA of the CDR3: TGTGCCAGCAGTTTAAGGGACAGGACAGATACGCAGTATTTT.

This clonotype was seen more than once but under ten times. V gene TRBV10-3 combines with J gene TRBJ1-6; D uncertain. CDR1 and CDR2 (germline): ENHRY, SYGVKD. This CDR3 comprises 17 residues. The V end lost 3 bases, the J end lost 0 bases, and 12 bases lay between the germline ends. CDR3 DNA sequence: TGTGCCATCAGTGAAGAACGGGAGAGCTCCTATAATTCACCCCTCCACTTT. This encodes CAISEERESSYNSPLHF.

This clonotype was picked up a small number of times. The chain carries TRBV20-1 and TRBJ1-2, with 8 bases identical to TRBD1. CDR1 is DFQATT and CDR2 is SNEGSKA in the germline V gene (reference sequence). The CDR3 is made up of 13 amino acids. After removal of 6 bases from V and 0 bases from J, the junction contained 3 bases not matched to a gene. The CDR3 spells CSARQGPNYGYTF. The CDR3, as DNA: TGCAGTGCGCGACAGGGGCCTAACTATGGCTACACCTTC.

The genes are TRBV14 and TRBJ2-7; D unresolved. This CDR3 spans 14 amino acids. V dropped 4 bases and J dropped 2 bases, with 12 bases sitting between them. Germline values: CDR1 SGHDN, CDR2 FVKESK. The CDR3 bases are TGTGCCAGCAGCCGAACCGGGTCACCCTACGAGCAGTACGTC. Translated, it gives CASSRTGSPYEQYV.

The chain recombines TRBV4-1 with TRBJ2-2; 8 bases align to TRBD1. J was trimmed by 4 bases and V by 5 bases; bases with no gene match: 6. CDR1 MGHRA and CDR2 YSYEKL come from the germline V gene. The CDR3 runs 15 residues. This chain's CDR3 is CASSYWTGSTGELFF. CDR3 nucleotide sequence: TGCGCCAGCAGCTACTGGACAGGGAGCACCGGGGAGCTGTTTTTT.

This clonotype was picked up many times. The chain uses TRBV24-1 and TRBJ2-3, with D perhaps TRBD1 or TRBD2 (5 bases each). V shed 4 bases and J shed 2 bases, with 18 bases lying between them. The CDR3 extends over 17 amino acids. Per the germline V gene, CDR1 is KGHDR and CDR2 is SFDVKD. DNA for the CDR3: TGTGCCACCAGTGAGGGGCCTAGCAGTGGTGCCACAGATACGCAGTATTTT. Its translation is CATSEGPSSGATDTQYF.

In its sample, this clonotype was seen many times. The genes are TRBV4-2 and TRBJ2-5; TRBD2 matches at 9 bases. The CDR3 is made up of 15 amino acids. Looked up from germline, CDR1 is LGHNA and CDR2 is YNFKEQ. J lost 4 bases, V lost 1 base, and 4 bases had no gene match. The DNA for the CDR3 is TGTGCCAGCAGCCAAGGGACTAGCGAGGGAGAGACCCAGTACTTC. Its translation: CASSQGTSEGETQYF.

This clonotype was found many times. This chain links TRBV11-1 with TRBJ2-4, with 9 bases identical to TRBD1. CDR3 length: 15 amino acids. The V segment lost 4 bases and the J segment 4 bases; nucleotides outside the gene matches: 5. CDR1 is SGHAT and CDR2 is FQDESV in the germline V gene (reference sequence). CDR3 sequence: CASSSSQGAKNIQYF. The CDR3 bases are TGTGCCAGCAGCTCCTCACAGGGGGCGAAAAACATTCAGTACTTC.

The genes are TRBV15 and TRBJ2-7; TRBD2 might be the D (7 bases). V lost 0 bases and J 6 bases, leaving 15 bases between the germline ends. CDR1 and CDR2 from the germline V gene are LNHNV and YYDKDF (reference sequence). This CDR3 comprises 15 residues. The CDR3 protein is CATSRDIKRGAEQYF. DNA for the CDR3: TGTGCCACCAGCAGAGATATCAAACGGGGGGCCGAGCAGTACTTC.

This chain joins TRBV7-9 and TRBJ2-1; 14 nucleotides align to TRBD2. The CDR3 is 15 residues long. Germline CDR1 and CDR2: SEHNR and FQNEAQ (reference sequence). The J segment lost 8 bases and the V segment lost 3 bases, leaving 3 bases of the junction unmatched. CDR3 DNA sequence: TGTGCCAGCAGCTTGGGGACTAGCGGGAGTGATGAGCAGTTCTTC. Translation: CASSLGTSGSDEQFF.

This clonotype was counted only a few times. The chain employs TRBV6-2 or TRBV6-3 and TRBJ1-1; no definite D call. Germline CDR1 reads MNHEY; CDR2 reads SVGEGT. This CDR3 has 15 amino acids. Trimming pared 4 bases from V and 4 bases from J, leaving 16 bases between. The CDR3 reads CASSSRPNRGTEAFF. Here the CDR3 DNA reads TGTGCCAGCAGTTCACGACCAAACAGAGGCACTGAAGCTTTCTTT.

The gene calls are TRBV5-6 and TRBJ2-7; D gene uncertain. There are 14 residues in the CDR3. Germline loops: CDR1 SGHDT, CDR2 YYEEEE. V shed 0 bases and J shed 2 bases, with 9 bases lying between them. The CDR3 reads CASSLDSRAYEQYF. The DNA of the CDR3 is TGTGCCAGCAGCTTGGACTCAAGGGCCTACGAGCAGTACTTC. The full variable domain, rest sourced from reference TRBV5-6 and TRBJ2-7, is DAGVTQSPTHLIKTRGQQVTLRCSPKSGHDTVSWYQQALGQGPQFIFQYYEEEERQRGNFPDRFSGHQFPNYSSELNVNALLLGDSALYLCASSLDSRAYEQYFGPGTRLTVT.

In this sample, this clonotype turned up a few times. The chain is built from TRBV12-3 or TRBV12-4 and TRBJ2-7; TRBD2 matches at 7 bases. This CDR3 contains 12 residues. J was trimmed by 7 bases and V by 5 bases; bases with no gene match: 5. The CDR3 sequence is CASSLGGKEQYF. The DNA for the CDR3 is TGTGCCAGCAGTCTGGGAGGGAAGGAGCAGTACTTC.

This clonotype was counted between two and nine times. The J gene is TRBJ2-2, the V gene TRBV7-2; D ambiguous. Germline-derived CDR1 and CDR2 are SGHTA and FQGNSA. V was trimmed by 2 bases and J by 6 bases, leaving 7 bases between them. The CDR3 is 13 residues long. CDR3 amino acids: CASSLRAAGELFF. The CDR3 nucleotides read TGTGCCAGCAGCTTAAGGGCAGCCGGGGAGCTGTTTTTT.

This clonotype was picked up a small number of times. V gene TRBV7-8 combines with J gene TRBJ1-6; D possibly corresponds to TRBD1 (6 bases). Germline CDR1 and CDR2: SGHVS and FQNEAQ. V was trimmed by 0 bases and J by 9 bases, leaving 9 bases between them. There are 14 residues in the CDR3. The CDR3 reads CASSLAEGVSPLHF. CDR3 in DNA: TGTGCCAGCAGCTTAGCAGAGGGGGTTTCACCCCTCCACTTT.

Only a few counts were recorded for this clonotype. The V call is TRBV18, the J call TRBJ2-3, with TRBD1 matching 8 bases. The CDR3 runs to 15 residues. The J segment lost 4 bases and the V segment lost 2 bases, leaving 5 bases of the junction unmatched. Looked up from germline, CDR1 is KGHSH and CDR2 is LQKENI. In DNA form, the CDR3 reads TGTGCCAGCTCACCAGAACAGGGGGTCGCAGATACGCAGTATTTT. This sequence encodes CASSPEQGVADTQYF.

The chain couples TRBV2 to TRBJ2-7, with D perhaps matching TRBD1 (6 bases). This CDR3 region has 12 residues. Germline CDR1 SNHLY, CDR2 FYNNEI. V dropped 6 bases and J dropped 2 bases, with 8 bases sitting between them. This CDR3 is CASRGQTYEQYV. CDR3 nucleotides: TGTGCCAGCAGAGGACAGACCTACGAGCAGTACGTC.

This clonotype was detected a few times. CDR3: CASSVGEGDEKLFF. CDR3 DNA: TGTGCCAGCAGCGTAGGGGAAGGAGATGAAAAACTGTTTTTT. J is TRBJ1-4 and V is TRBV9; D remains ambiguous. V lost 0 bases, J lost 6 bases, and 9 bases lay in between. This CDR3 has 14 amino acids. Germline assignment: CDR1 SGDLS and CDR2 YYNGEE.